A single T cell receptor (beta chain) is shown here with its context. Its antigen remains unidentified. The data belong to a study of T cell responses to AZD1222 COVID-19 vaccine. Overall study results and limits: Females outnumbered males among donors, who were mostly white British; clonal diversity was possibly underestimated.

Using immunoSEQ multiplex PCR, the repertoire was profiled, and TCRdb retains in-frame clones only, with some absent. The data contain fewer than 150,000 clones, around nine tenths of them singletons. Second-dose timings of about 4 or about 12 weeks were pooled. This CDR3 contains 16 residues. Per the germline V gene, CDR1 is SEHNR and CDR2 is FQNEAQ (reference sequence). J was trimmed by 0 bases and V by 5 bases; bases with no gene match: 6. The sequencing used peripheral blood, collected 28 days after the second AZD1222 dose. The chain links TRBV7-9 to TRBJ2-3; 9 bases are shared with TRBD1. The origin of this receptor is an adult who received the AZD1222 COVID-19 vaccine. The CDR3 DNA follows: TGTGCCAGCAGCGGGAGACAGGGGGTTAGCACAGATACGCAGTATTTT. It encodes CASSGRQGVSTDTQYF.